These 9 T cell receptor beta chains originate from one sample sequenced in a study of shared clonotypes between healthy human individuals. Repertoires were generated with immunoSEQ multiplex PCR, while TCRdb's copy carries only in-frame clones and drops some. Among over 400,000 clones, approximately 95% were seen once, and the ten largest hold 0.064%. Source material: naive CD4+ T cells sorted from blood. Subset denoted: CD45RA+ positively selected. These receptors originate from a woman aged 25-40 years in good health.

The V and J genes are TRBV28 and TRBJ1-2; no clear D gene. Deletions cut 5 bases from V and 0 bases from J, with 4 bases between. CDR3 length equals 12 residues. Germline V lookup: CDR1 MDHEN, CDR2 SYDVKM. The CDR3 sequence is CASSQTNYGYTF. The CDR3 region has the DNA TGTGCCAGCAGTCAAACTAACTATGGCTACACCTTC.

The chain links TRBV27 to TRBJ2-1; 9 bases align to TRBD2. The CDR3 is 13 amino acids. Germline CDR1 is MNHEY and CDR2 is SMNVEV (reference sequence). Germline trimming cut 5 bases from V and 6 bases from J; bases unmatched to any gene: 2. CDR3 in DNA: TGTGCCAGCAGTAAACTAGCGGGCAATGAGCAGTTCTTC. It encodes CASSKLAGNEQFF.

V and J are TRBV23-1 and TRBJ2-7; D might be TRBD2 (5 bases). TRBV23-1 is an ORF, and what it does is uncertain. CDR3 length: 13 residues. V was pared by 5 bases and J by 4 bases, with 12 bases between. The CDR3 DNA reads TGCGCCAGCAGTGACTATAAGTTATACGAGCAGTACTTC. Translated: CASSDYKLYEQYF.

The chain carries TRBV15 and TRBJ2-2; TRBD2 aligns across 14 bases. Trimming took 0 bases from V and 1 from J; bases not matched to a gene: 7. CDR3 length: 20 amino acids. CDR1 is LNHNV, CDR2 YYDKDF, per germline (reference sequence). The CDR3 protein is CATSREAGLAGVGNTGELFF. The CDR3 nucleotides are TGTGCCACCAGCAGAGAGGCGGGACTAGCGGGAGTGGGGAACACCGGGGAGCTGTTTTTT. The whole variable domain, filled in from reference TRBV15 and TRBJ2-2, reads DAMVIQNPRYQVTQFGKPVTLSCSQTLNHNVMYWYQQKSSQAPKLLFHYYDKDFNNEADTPDNFQSRRPNTSFCFLDIRSPGLGDTAMYLCATSREAGLAGVGNTGELFFGEGSRLTVL.

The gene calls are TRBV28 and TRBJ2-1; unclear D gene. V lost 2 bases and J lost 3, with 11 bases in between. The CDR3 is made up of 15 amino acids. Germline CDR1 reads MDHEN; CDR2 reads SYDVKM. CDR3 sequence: CASSLPSESYNEQFF. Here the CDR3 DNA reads TGTGCCAGCAGTTTACCCTCCGAGAGCTACAATGAGCAGTTCTTC.

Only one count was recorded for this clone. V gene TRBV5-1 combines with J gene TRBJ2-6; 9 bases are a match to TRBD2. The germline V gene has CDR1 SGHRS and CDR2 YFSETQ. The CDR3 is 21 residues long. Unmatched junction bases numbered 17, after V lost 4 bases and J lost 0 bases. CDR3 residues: CASSPGRGGGQRNSGANVLTF. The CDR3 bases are TGCGCCAGCAGCCCCGGGCGGGGGGGCGGACAGCGTAACTCTGGGGCCAACGTCCTGACTTTC. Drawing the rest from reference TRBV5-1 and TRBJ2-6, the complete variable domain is KAGVTQTPRYLIKTRGQQVTLSCSPISGHRSVSWYQQTPGQGLQFLFEYFSETQRNKGNFPGRFSGRQFSNSRSEMNVSTLELGDSALYLCASSPGRGGGQRNSGANVLTFGAGSRLTVL.

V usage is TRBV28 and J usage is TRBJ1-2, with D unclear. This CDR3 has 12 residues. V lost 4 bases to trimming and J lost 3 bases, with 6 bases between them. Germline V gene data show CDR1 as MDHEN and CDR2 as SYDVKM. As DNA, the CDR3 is TGTGCCAGCAGTTGGAGGGACTATGGCTACACCTTC. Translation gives CASSWRDYGYTF.

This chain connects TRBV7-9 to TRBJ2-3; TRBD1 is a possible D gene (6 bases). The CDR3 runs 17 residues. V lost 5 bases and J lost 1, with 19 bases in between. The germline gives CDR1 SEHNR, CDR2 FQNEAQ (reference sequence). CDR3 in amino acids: CASSDTIQGIGTDTQYF. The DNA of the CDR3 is TGTGCCAGCAGCGATACTATACAGGGTATCGGCACAGATACGCAGTATTTT.

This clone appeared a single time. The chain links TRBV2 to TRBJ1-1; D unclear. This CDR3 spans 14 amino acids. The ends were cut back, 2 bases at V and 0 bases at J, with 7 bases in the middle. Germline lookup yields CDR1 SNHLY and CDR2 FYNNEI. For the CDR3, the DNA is TGTGCCAGCAGTGAAAGGGTATTGAACACTGAAGCTTTCTTT. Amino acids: CASSERVLNTEAFF.